This section outlines one TCR beta chain sequence together with its context. As yet, its antigen is unknown. This CDR3 is also generated by other DNA sequences in the sample. This entry belongs to a study of shared clonotypes between healthy human individuals. Assay runs were performed at deep level. Splitting of each subset's genomic DNA was done evenly across several immunoSEQ plates. This table comes from immunoSEQ multiplex PCR, and its TCRdb copy is limited to in-frame clones, with some not included. This sample has some 2.1 million clones, with around 96% found just once. Study-wide results and limits: In several donors, around 4.5% of naive CD4 clonotypes appeared in common.

V lost 2 bases, J lost 1 base, and 6 bases lay in between. In germline, CDR1 is MNHNS, CDR2 SASEGT. The CDR3 loop spans 14 amino acids. As defined, naive CD8 cells were CD45RO-negative and positively selected for CCR7, with terminally differentiated effector memory CD45RA+ cells excluded. Recent acute infections and vaccinations were absent in the healthy HIV-negative adult donors. This chain connects TRBV6-1 to TRBJ2-1, with D possibly TRBD2 on 6 matching bases. The material sequenced was naive CD8+ T cells sorted from blood. The clonotype comes from a man between 18 and 35 years old in good health. CDR3 DNA: TGTGCCAGCAGTGAACTAGCGTCCTACAATGAGCAGTTCTTC. Translating it yields CASSELASYNEQFF.